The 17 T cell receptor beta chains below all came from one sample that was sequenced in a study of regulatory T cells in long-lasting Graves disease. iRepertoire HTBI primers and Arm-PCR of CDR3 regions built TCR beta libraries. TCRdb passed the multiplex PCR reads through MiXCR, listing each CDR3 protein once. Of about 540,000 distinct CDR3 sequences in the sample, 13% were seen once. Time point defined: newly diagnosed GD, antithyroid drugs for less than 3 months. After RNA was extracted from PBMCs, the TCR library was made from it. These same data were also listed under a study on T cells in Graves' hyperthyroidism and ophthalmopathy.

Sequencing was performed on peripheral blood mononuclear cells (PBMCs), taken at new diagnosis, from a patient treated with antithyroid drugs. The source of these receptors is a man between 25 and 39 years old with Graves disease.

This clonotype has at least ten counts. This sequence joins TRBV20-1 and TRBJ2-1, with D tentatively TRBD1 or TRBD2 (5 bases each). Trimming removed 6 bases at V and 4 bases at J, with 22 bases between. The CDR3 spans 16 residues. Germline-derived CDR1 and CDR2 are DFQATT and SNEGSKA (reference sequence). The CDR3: CSAFAGSGVGYNEQFF. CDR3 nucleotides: TGCAGTGCCTTCGCAGGGAGCGGAGTCGGGTACAATGAGCAGTTCTTC.

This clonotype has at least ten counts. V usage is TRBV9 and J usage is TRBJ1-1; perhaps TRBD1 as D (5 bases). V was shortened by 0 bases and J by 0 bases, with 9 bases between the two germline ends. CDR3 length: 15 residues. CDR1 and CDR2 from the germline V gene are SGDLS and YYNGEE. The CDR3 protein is CASSVAGTMNTEAFF. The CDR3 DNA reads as TGTGCCAGCAGCGTAGCCGGGACCATGAACACTGAAGCTTTCTTT.

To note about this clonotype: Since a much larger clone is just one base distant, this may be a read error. DNA for the CDR3: TGTGCCACCAGCCTGCCAGGACAGGGGGAATGGTTAACCAATGAGCAGTTCTTC. This translates into CATSLPGQGEWLTNEQFF. This chain links TRBV15 with TRBJ2-5, with TRBD1 matching 10 bases. The end of the DNA is better explained by TRBJ2-1, so the J call may be wrong. The CDR3 loop spans 18 amino acids. Germline V gene data show CDR1 as LNHNV and CDR2 as YYDKDF (reference sequence).

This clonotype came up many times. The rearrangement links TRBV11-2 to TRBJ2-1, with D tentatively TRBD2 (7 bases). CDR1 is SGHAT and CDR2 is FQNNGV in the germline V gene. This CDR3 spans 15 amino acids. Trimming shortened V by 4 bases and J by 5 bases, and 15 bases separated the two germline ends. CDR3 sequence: CASSWGLAENNEQFF. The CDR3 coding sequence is TGTGCCAGCAGCTGGGGGCTAGCGGAGAACAATGAGCAGTTCTTC.

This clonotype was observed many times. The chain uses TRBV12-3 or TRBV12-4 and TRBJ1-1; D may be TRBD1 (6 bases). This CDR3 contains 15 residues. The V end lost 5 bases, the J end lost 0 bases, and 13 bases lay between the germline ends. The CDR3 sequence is CASSARTVMNTEAFF. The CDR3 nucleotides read TGTGCCAGCAGTGCCCGGACAGTCATGAACACTGAAGCTTTCTTT.

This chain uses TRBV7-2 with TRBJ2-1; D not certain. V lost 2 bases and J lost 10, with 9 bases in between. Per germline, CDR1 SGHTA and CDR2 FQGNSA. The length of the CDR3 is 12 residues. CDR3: CASSLIRAEQFF. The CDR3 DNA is TGTGCCAGCAGCTTAATTCGAGCAGAGCAGTTCTTC.

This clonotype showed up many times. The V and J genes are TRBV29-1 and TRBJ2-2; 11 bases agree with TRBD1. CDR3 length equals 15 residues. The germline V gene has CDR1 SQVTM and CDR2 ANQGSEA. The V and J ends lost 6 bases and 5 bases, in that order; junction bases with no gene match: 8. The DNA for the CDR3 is TGCAGCGTGGACGGACAGGGGGCGAGGACCGGGGAGCTGTTTTTT. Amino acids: CSVDGQGARTGELFF.

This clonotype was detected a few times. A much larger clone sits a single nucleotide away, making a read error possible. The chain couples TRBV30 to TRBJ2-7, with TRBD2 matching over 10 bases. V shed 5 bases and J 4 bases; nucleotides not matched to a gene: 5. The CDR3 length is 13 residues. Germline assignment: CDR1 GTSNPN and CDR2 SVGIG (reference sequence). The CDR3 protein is CAWASGSTYEQYF. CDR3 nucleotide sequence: TGTGCCTGGGCTAGCGGGAGTACTTACGAGCAGTACTTC.

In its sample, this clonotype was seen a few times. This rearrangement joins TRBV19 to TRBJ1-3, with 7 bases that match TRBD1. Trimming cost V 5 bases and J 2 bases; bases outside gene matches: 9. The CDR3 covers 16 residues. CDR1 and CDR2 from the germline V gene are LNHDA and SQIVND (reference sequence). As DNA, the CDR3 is TGTGCCAGTAGTTTTGTCGACAGGGTGACTGGAAACACCATATATTTT. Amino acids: CASSFVDRVTGNTIYF.

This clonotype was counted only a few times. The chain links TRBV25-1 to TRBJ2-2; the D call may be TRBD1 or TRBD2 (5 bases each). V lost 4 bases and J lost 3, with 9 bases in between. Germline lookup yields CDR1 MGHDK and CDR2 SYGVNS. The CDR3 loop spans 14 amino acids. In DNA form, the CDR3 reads TGTGCCAGCAGTGCCCTGGGGGACACCGGGGAGCTGTTTTTT. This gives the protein CASSALGDTGELFF.

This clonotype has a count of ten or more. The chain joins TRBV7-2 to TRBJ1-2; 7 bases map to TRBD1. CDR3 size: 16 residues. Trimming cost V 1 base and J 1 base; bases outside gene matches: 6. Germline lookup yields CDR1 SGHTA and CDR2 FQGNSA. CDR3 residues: CASSLGSTGSNYGYTF. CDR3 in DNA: TGTGCCAGCAGCTTAGGCTCGACAGGGAGTAACTATGGCTACACCTTC.

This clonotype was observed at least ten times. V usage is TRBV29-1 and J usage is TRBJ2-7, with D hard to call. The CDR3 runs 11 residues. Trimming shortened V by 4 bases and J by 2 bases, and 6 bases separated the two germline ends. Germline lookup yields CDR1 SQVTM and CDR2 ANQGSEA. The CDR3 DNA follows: TGCAGCGTTGGCGAGACCTACGAGCAGTACTTC. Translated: CSVGETYEQYF.

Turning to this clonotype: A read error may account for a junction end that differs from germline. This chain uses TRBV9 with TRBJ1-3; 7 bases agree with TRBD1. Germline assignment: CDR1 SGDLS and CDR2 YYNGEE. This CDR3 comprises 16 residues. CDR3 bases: TGTGTCAGCAGCGGAGGACAGGTTGGCTCTGGAAACACCATATATTTT. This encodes CVSSGGQVGSGNTIYF.

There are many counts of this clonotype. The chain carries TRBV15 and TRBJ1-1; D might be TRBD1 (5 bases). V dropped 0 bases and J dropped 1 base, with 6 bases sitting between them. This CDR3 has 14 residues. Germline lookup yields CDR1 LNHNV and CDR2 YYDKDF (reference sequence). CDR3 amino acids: CATSREGGNTEAFF. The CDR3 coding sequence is TGTGCCACCAGCAGAGAGGGGGGGAACACTGAAGCTTTCTTT.

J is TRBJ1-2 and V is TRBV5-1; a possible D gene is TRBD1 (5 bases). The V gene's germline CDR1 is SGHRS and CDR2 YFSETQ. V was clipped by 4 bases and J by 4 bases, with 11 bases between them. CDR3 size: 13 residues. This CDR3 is CASSKDSFYGYTF. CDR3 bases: TGCGCCAGCAGCAAAGACAGTTTCTATGGCTACACCTTC.

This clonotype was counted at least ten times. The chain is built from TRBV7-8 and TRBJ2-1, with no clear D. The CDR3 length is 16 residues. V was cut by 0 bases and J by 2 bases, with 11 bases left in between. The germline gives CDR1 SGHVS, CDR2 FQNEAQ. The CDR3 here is CASSLAGQATYNEQFF. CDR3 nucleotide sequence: TGTGCCAGCAGCTTAGCGGGTCAGGCAACCTACAATGAGCAGTTCTTC.

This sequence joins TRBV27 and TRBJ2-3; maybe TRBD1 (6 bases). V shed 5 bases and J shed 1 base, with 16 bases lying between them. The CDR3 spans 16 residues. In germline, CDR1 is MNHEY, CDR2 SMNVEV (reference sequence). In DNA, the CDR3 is TGTGCCAGCAGTCCTGTCCCGGGACAAGGCACAGATACGCAGTATTTT. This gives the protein CASSPVPGQGTDTQYF.